This is a list of T cell receptor beta chains from one sample in a study of breast tumors, draining lymph nodes, adjacent tissues. Using its own MiXCR run on the multiplex PCR reads, TCRdb lists one record per CDR3 protein. The table includes roughly 80,000 distinct CDR3 sequences, approximately 19% detected once. The sample was axillary lymph node tissue. The source is a female donor with breast cancer. Some clones in this sample may be carry-over from other donors' samples. Each CDR3 is given with its conserved first and last residue. Each record gives: J gene, D gene, V gene, clone size, CDR3 length, CDR3 DNA, CDR3 protein. A D gene is named only where the DNA matches it firmly. Only part of the rows carry a size: once, few, many, or a class if the clone is expanded.

>TRBJ2-1|TRBD2|TRBV9|NA|15
TGTGCCAGCAGCGTAGCCCCTAGCGGGAGGGTGGTGCAGTTCTTC
CASSVAPSGRVVQFF
>TRBJ1-2|NA|TRBV6-5|many|13
TGTGCCAGCAGGCTCCTGCGGGCGGACGGCTACACCTTC
CASRLLRADGYTF
>TRBJ2-1|TRBD1|TRBV28|few|13
TGTGCCAGCATGGGGACAGGGGGCTATGAGCAGTTCTTC
CASMGTGGYEQFF
>TRBJ2-3|TRBD2|TRBV20-1|NA|17
TGCAGTGCTAGATCCGGACTAGCGGGGGGGAAGACAGATACGCAGTATTTT
CSARSGLAGGKTDTQYF
>TRBJ1-3|TRBD1|TRBV19|many|19
TGTGCCAGTAGTATGCTTGGGACAGGGACCGCCAGCTCTGGAAACACCATATATTTT
CASSMLGTGTASSGNTIYF
>TRBJ2-3|NA|TRBV5-1|many|15
TGCGCCAGCAGCTTCCGGGACAAAAGCACAGATACGCAGTATTTT
CASSFRDKSTDTQYF
>TRBJ1-1|TRBD1|TRBV20-1|NA|17
TGCAGTGCCCGGGAAAGGGACAGGATGATAGGGTTGACTGAAGCTTTCTTT
CSARERDRMIGLTEAFF
>TRBJ2-1|NA|TRBV11-3|many|15
TGTGCCAGCAGCTCCCCAGCCCAAGGAGGCTATGAGCAGTTCTTC
CASSSPAQGGYEQFF
>TRBJ2-7|NA|TRBV20-1|many|13
TGCAGTGCTACTGGGACATACTCCTACGAGCAGTACTTC
CSATGTYSYEQYF
>TRBJ2-2|NA|TRBV4-3|many|15
TGCGCCAGCAGCCAAGTACAGGTCGGGGCCGGGGAGCTGTTTTTT
CASSQVQVGAGELFF
>TRBJ2-7|NA|TRBV7-8|many|13
TGTGCCAGCAGCTTAGTAGTAAGGGACAACCTATACTTC
CASSLVVRDNLYF
>TRBJ1-2|TRBD1|TRBV29-1|many|16
TGCAGCGTTGAAGATCAGGGGACAGGGGGGAACTATGGCTACACCTTC
CSVEDQGTGGNYGYTF
>TRBJ2-2|TRBD2|TRBV7-3|many|17
TGTGCCAGCAGCTTAATGGCTAGCGGGATAGACACCGGGGAGCTGTTTTTT
CASSLMASGIDTGELFF
>TRBJ2-3|NA|TRBV20-1|many|13
TGCAGTGCCTGCACAGGGAACGCAGATACGCAGTATTTT
CSACTGNADTQYF
>TRBJ2-7|NA|TRBV5-6|many|13
TGTGCCAGCGCCTTCGGCAGGTACTACGAGCAGTACTTC
CASAFGRYYEQYF
>TRBJ2-7|NA|TRBV12-3/TRBV12-4|medium-sized|15
TGTGCCAGCAGCATCAGCGGACGGATCCCCTACGAGCAGTACTTC
CASSISGRIPYEQYF
>TRBJ1-2|NA|TRBV7-2|many|17
TGTGCCAGCAGCTCACCCGTTGGGTCTACAATAGGCTATGGCTACACCTTC
CASSSPVGSTIGYGYTF
>TRBJ2-7|TRBD1|TRBV4-3|many|16
TGCGCCAGCAGCCAAGATGGGACAGGGATGAGCTACGAGCAGTACTTC
CASSQDGTGMSYEQYF
>TRBJ2-3|TRBD1|TRBV13|many|15
TGTGCCAGCAGCTTGGGGACAGGGGGCACAGATACGCAGTATTTT
CASSLGTGGTDTQYF
>TRBJ2-5|NA|TRBV5-4|few|15
TGTGCCAGCAGCTTGGCCAAGGGGGAGGAAGAGACCCAGTACTTC
CASSLAKGEEETQYF
>TRBJ1-3|NA|TRBV4-3|NA|17
TGCGCCAGCAGCCAAGATCCCCCCAGGGAGGCTGGAAACACCATATATTTT
CASSQDPPREAGNTIYF
>TRBJ1-3|NA|TRBV19|many|14
TGTGCCACCGCACAGGTGAGCTCTGGAAACACCATATATTTT
CATAQVSSGNTIYF
>TRBJ2-7|TRBD2|TRBV29-1|many|16
TGCAGCGTTGAAGGACTAGCGGGAGAAGTGGTGTACGAGCAGTACTTC
CSVEGLAGEVVYEQYF
>TRBJ2-5|NA|TRBV7-2|many|15
TGTGCCAGCAGCTTAGGGTCTCAGGTCGGGGAGACCCAGTACTTC
CASSLGSQVGETQYF
>TRBJ2-2|NA|TRBV14|many|14
TGTGCCAGCAGCCGGCGGTGGAACACCGGGGAGCTGTTTTTT
CASSRRWNTGELFF
>TRBJ1-2|TRBD1|TRBV28|few|16
TGTGCCAGCAGTTTCCGACGGACAGGGGGGAACTATGGCTACACCTTC
CASSFRRTGGNYGYTF
>TRBJ2-1|TRBD2|TRBV5-1|many|14
TGCGCCAGCAGCTTGGAACTAGCGGTGAATGAGCAGTTCTTC
CASSLELAVNEQFF
>TRBJ2-1|NA|TRBV7-9|many|12
TGTGCCAGCAGTCTAGAGGGGGGTTGGGAGTTCTTC
CASSLEGGWEFF